Listed below are T cell receptor beta chains from one sample, sequenced in a study of blood T cells in healthy people across ages. TCRdb reprocessed the 5' RACE reads with MiXCR, giving one entry per CDR3 protein. The data contain over 1,300,000 distinct CDR3 sequences, around 59% of them singletons. Material: blood. The receptors derive from a man aged 18 to 29 in good health. Each CDR3 is given with its conserved first and last residue. D genes are given only for firm matches. Not every row has a clone size; where given, it reads once, few, many or a size class.

clone_size j_call d_call v_call cdr3_nt cdr3_aa
once TRBJ2-3 - TRBV29-1 TGCAGCGTTGGGCGCAGCCCTAGCACAGATACGCAGTATTTT CSVGRSPSTDTQYF
- TRBJ2-5 TRBD1 TRBV7-8 TGTGCCAGCAGCCCCAACAGGGGGAAAGAGACCCAGTACTTC CASSPNRGKETQYF
- TRBJ1-1 - TRBV2 TGTGCCAGCAAGACCACGACGATGAACACTGAAGCTTTCTTT CASKTTTMNTEAFF
- TRBJ1-1 - TRBV4-2 TGTGCCAGCAGCCAAGATACGGAGAACACTGAAGCTTTCTTT CASSQDTENTEAFF
few TRBJ1-1 - TRBV7-9 TGTGCCAGCAGCGACCCTCAACTAAGGACTGAAGCTTTCTTT CASSDPQLRTEAFF
few TRBJ2-3 TRBD2 TRBV4-1 TGCGCCAGCAGCCAAGTCGGCGGGGGGGCGAAAGATACGCAGTATTTT CASSQVGGGAKDTQYF
- TRBJ2-7 TRBD2 TRBV10-3 TGTGCCATCAGTGAGTCTCTTTCGACCTCCGGCGGGAGTATCTACGAGCAGTACTTC CAISESLSTSGGSIYEQYF
- TRBJ2-1 - TRBV12-3/TRBV12-4 TGTGCCAGCAGTTTGGGCGGCCCCCGACTCTACAATGAGCAGTTCTTC CASSLGGPRLYNEQFF
- TRBJ2-3 - TRBV28 TGTGCCAGCAGTTTTGGCCCGGGGAAGATAGAAGATACGCAGTATTTT CASSFGPGKIEDTQYF
- TRBJ2-2 TRBD2 TRBV6-2/TRBV6-3 TGTGCCAGCAGTTACGAAGGGACTAGCGGGAGTGACACCGGGGAGCTGTTTTTT CASSYEGTSGSDTGELFF
few TRBJ2-7 - TRBV5-6 TGTGCCAGCCGGACAGACAACTACGAGCAGTACTTC CASRTDNYEQYF
- TRBJ1-5 TRBD1 TRBV12-3/TRBV12-4 TGTGCCAGCAGCCCCGGGGGGGGACAGGGACTTCAGCCCCAGCATTTT CASSPGGGQGLQPQHF
few TRBJ2-3 - TRBV6-2/TRBV6-3 TGTGCCAGCAGGTTGCGAACAGATACGCAGTATTTT CASRLRTDTQYF
- TRBJ1-1 - TRBV29-1 TGCAGCGTTGATTGGGATGAGGCTGAAGCTTTCTTT CSVDWDEAEAFF
few TRBJ2-3 TRBD2 TRBV29-1 TGCAGCGTTGCCCATCCGACTAGCGGGGGGGCAGATACGCAGTATTTT CSVAHPTSGGADTQYF
- TRBJ1-2 - TRBV27 TGTGCCAGCAGTTTAACCGGGACGTCCAACCCTTTTTACTATGGCTACACCTTC CASSLTGTSNPFYYGYTF
- TRBJ2-7 TRBD1 TRBV15 TGTGCCACCAGCAGAACAGGGGGGAACTACGAGCAGTACTTC CATSRTGGNYEQYF
once TRBJ1-2 - TRBV7-2 TGTGCCAGCAGCTCTTCATTGACGGTAAACTATGGCTACACCTTC CASSSSLTVNYGYTF
- TRBJ1-6 - TRBV5-1 TGCGCCAGCAGCTGCTCACCCCTCCACTTT CASSCSPLHF
- TRBJ2-3 - TRBV20-1 TGCAGTGCTAGAGTGGGATCTAGCACAGATACGCAGTATTTT CSARVGSSTDTQYF
- TRBJ2-4 - TRBV27 TGTGCCAGCAGTTTAAATGGGGCAGGGGGGTCCAAAAACATTCAGTACTTC CASSLNGAGGSKNIQYF
- TRBJ2-7 TRBD2 TRBV15 TGTGCCACCAGCAGAGAGCCCAAGGCGGGGGACGAGCAGTACTTC CATSREPKAGDEQYF
few TRBJ2-7 - TRBV12-3/TRBV12-4 TGTGCCAGCAGTACGAATGTAAACGAGCAGTACTTC CASSTNVNEQYF
- TRBJ1-2 TRBD1 TRBV10-3 TGTGCCATCAGTGAGTCACGGCAGGGGGACTATGGCTACACCTTC CAISESRQGDYGYTF
few TRBJ2-6 TRBD1 TRBV10-2 TGCGCCGGCTCAGGGGGCCGCTCTGGGGCCAACGTCCTGACTTTC CAGSGGRSGANVLTF
- TRBJ2-7 TRBD2 TRBV2 TGTGCCAGCAGTGAAGGGGCGGGAGGATTCTACGAGCAGTACTTC CASSEGAGGFYEQYF
- TRBJ2-3 - TRBV10-3 TGTGCCATCAGTGAGGACCCGGGCGGCGGGGAGGGCACAGATACGCAGTATTTT CAISEDPGGGEGTDTQYF
many TRBJ1-1 - TRBV4-3 TGCGCCAGCAGCCAAGCAGGGAACACTGAAGCTTTCTTT CASSQAGNTEAFF
- TRBJ1-1 - TRBV6-6 TGTGCCAGTCAGCCCTCGGACAGCGAGTCTTTCTTT CASQPSDSESFF
- TRBJ2-1 TRBD1 TRBV27 TGTGCCAGCAGTTTTGCGACAGGGGTATACAATGAGCAGTTCTTC CASSFATGVYNEQFF
- TRBJ1-4 - TRBV2 TGTGCCAGCACTGAGGGTTATGGGGCTTGGGAAAAACTGTTTTTT CASTEGYGAWEKLFF
once TRBJ2-7 - TRBV4-1 TGCGCCAGCAGCCAAGCTATAGGGCAGGGGTTGTCCTACGAGCAGTACTTC CASSQAIGQGLSYEQYF
- TRBJ2-1 TRBD2 TRBV10-3 TGTGCCATCAGTGAGGGGACTAGCGGGAGCAATGAGCAGTTCTTC CAISEGTSGSNEQFF
- TRBJ1-2 TRBD1 TRBV20-1 TGCAGTGCTACCGGGACAGGGGTAGATGGGTATGGCTACACCTTC CSATGTGVDGYGYTF
- TRBJ2-7 - TRBV20-1 TGCAGTGCTAGGTTTTTGGGGTTGGCCTACGAGCAGTACTTC CSARFLGLAYEQYF
- TRBJ2-1 - TRBV5-1 TGCGCCAGCAGCTTGGTTCAGGGCAAATACAATGAGCAGTTCTTC CASSLVQGKYNEQFF
- TRBJ1-4 - TRBV7-2 TGTGCCAGCAGCTTAGCTTCAACCCAGGATCTTTCCCCAACTAATGAAAAACTGTTTTTT CASSLASTQDLSPTNEKLFF
- TRBJ2-1 TRBD1 TRBV5-1 TGCGCCAGCAGCCTGGGACAGGGTTGGGATGAGCAGTTCTTC CASSLGQGWDEQFF
- TRBJ2-2 TRBD1 TRBV5-1 TGCGCCAGCAGCGGAAGAGAGGGACAGGGCAGTCGGACCGGGGAGCTGTTTTTT CASSGREGQGSRTGELFF
- TRBJ2-3 TRBD2 TRBV6-2/TRBV6-3 TGTGCCAGTTTAAGCGGGGGGGCCGCAGATACGCAGTATTTT CASLSGGAADTQYF
- TRBJ2-5 - TRBV5-1 TGCGCCAGCAGCCGGACGGGAGTTTCCGACAATGAGCAGTACTTC CASSRTGVSDNEQYF
- TRBJ2-4 - TRBV7-2 TGTGCCAGCAGCTTAGAGTCGCGCGCCGGACGTTGGGAGCAGTACTTC CASSLESRAGRWEQYF
- TRBJ1-2 TRBD1 TRBV7-9 TGTGCCAGCAGCGTAACAGGGGAGACTAACTATGGCTACACCTTC CASSVTGETNYGYTF
- TRBJ2-2 TRBD1 TRBV6-5 TGTGCCAGCAGTTACTCCGTCGGGACAGGGGCGAACACCGGGGAGCTGTTTTTT CASSYSVGTGANTGELFF
- TRBJ1-2 - TRBV3-1 TGTGCCAGCAGCCCGAGACCCCAGGCATTGTCCTATGGCTACACCTTC CASSPRPQALSYGYTF
- TRBJ2-3 - TRBV6-1 TGTGCCAGCAGTTTGGGACTTACAAGTACGCAGTATTTT CASSLGLTSTQYF